This TCR beta chain was captured by sequencing in a study of early T cells in non-severe SARS-CoV-2 infection listed by TCRdb under 2021. About the investigation overall: Because TCR sequencing was done on bulk RNA from unsorted whole blood, the alpha and beta chains could not be paired. Paper-wide results and their limitations: Matching against VDJdb was skewed toward anti-spike CD8 responses, likely underestimated virus-specific expansions, and missed private and CD4 specificities.

The CDR3 starts with the cysteine, ends with the phenylalanine, and has 16 residues. Just the 48-base CDR3 DNA is kept, in frame starting at base 1. V lost 3 bases and J lost 1 base; the stretch between them is 15 bases long. From a lookup of the germline V gene, CDR1 and CDR2 are SGHRS and YFSETQ. This was a case-control study nested in a cohort of healthcare workers in London, UK, who had nasopharyngeal swab PCR tests and blood samples taken every week. Healthcare workers were recruited between 23 and 31 March 2020, during the week of the UK lockdown, and were followed weekly for up to roughly 15 weeks. This clonotype was counted only a few times. Its antigen has not been determined. Base-call qualities are not available, and no considerably larger clone is one nucleotide away. The library was generated by 5' RACE. Sequenced using a NextSeq 500. To correct for sequencing error and PCR bias, the TCR library protocol tagged individual cDNA molecules with unique molecular identifiers. Both TCR alpha and beta chains were sequenced, and tight co-correlation was observed between alpha and beta sequence abundances in each sample. Processing in the source paper ran as follows. Decombinator V4 was used to annotate the V gene, J gene and CDR3 of the TCR sequences. Expanded TCRs were defined as changing significantly between any two time points under a Poisson model with p below 0.0001. Abundances of TCRs were expressed as counts per million after normalisation to the total number of TCRs sequenced in each sample. TRAV1-2 paired with TRAJ12, TRAJ20 or TRAJ33 defined MAIT TCRs, while TRAV10 paired with TRAJ18 defined iNKT TCRs. A search of VDJdb, accessed on 1 November 2021, was run for TCRs annotated to CMV, EBV and SARS-CoV-2, with TCRs annotated for multiple antigens excluded. In-frame beta chains were kept once TCRdb had trimmed the public reads at Q25 with fastp and called clones with MiXCR. Every distinct CDR3 protein forms one entry, paired with its most common genes and DNA. The V and J calls, along with clone size, are taken from TCRdb and not from the paper's own processing. The sample contains about 98,000 distinct CDR3 sequences, about 10% of them found a single time. The top ten clonotypes cover roughly 5% of the sample.

What was sequenced was whole blood. Here the chain combines TRBV5-1 and TRBJ2-3; 5 matching bases give a weak D call of TRBD2. The sequence came from an adult who was a healthcare worker with PCR-confirmed SARS-CoV-2 infection or an uninfected control (not recorded which). The CDR3 loop reads CASSYRTVLGTDTQYF. The DNA sequence is given as TGCGCCAGCAGCTACCGGACTGTTCTTGGCACAGATACGCAGTATTTT.